This section outlines one T cell receptor (beta chain) sequence together with its context. What it binds is not known. The CDR3 length is 21 residues. Germline V gene lookup returns CDR1 KGHSH and CDR2 LQKENI. V lost 3 bases and J lost 0; bases outside the gene matches: 14. This entry belongs to a study of cytomegalovirus exposure and HLA in healthy donors. Whole-study results and caveats: TCR beta chain V- and J-gene trimming was linked, in a later analysis, to a missense variant in DCLRE1C. It is likely that the observed cluster of highly shared sequence variants was a sequencing artifact. Roughly uniform depth of sequencing across donors was assumed in presence/absence analyses.

60 Vbeta and 13 Jbeta primers were used in PCR. Assay used: immunoSEQ multiplex PCR; TCRdb lists only in-frame clones, some missing. The profile shows about 180,000 clones, 70% to 80% of them singletons. This chain connects TRBV18 to TRBJ2-1; 13 bases fit TRBD2. The sequencing input was PBMCs. The TCR sequence derives from a man aged 18 to 29 in good health and CMV-seronegative. The CDR3 DNA is TGTGCCAGCTCACCCCCTCAGACTAGCGGGAGGCCAATGAGCTCCTACAATGAGCAGTTCTTC. Translated, it gives CASSPPQTSGRPMSSYNEQFF.